What follows are 22 T cell receptor beta chains derived from one specimen sequenced in a study of graft-versus-host responses after intestinal transplantation (dated by TCRdb to the early 2020s). This specimen's time point label, interpreted: cells obtained before transplantation from donor or recipient. The method was the immunoSEQ multiplex PCR assay. The table was pulled from immuneACCESS by TCRdb, which kept in-frame rearrangements only. Such tables lose some clones; where checked, under half of the loss comes from unresolved V genes, and the rest has no known cause. Within this sample are around 100,000 clones, with roughly 84% of them counted one time only. Together, the top ten hold around 0.9% of the sample. No cognate antigen is known for these TCRs. Material: unstimulated CD4+ T cells sorted from spleen or lymph node cells, obtained before intestinal transplant. All receptors come from a human donor who received an intestinal transplant.

DNA for the CDR3: TGTGCCAGCAGCCAAAGGAGCCTAGCATCGGTCCCTGGGGAGCTGTTTTTT. Protein sequence: CASSQRSLASVPGELFF. This chain links TRBV4-2 with TRBJ2-2; D may be TRBD2 (5 bases). Germline CDR1 and CDR2: LGHNA and YNFKEQ. V lost 2 bases and J lost 8, with 21 bases in between. The CDR3 sequence is 17 residues long.

The chain joins TRBV2 to TRBJ2-7; 9 positions agree with TRBD1. The CDR3 contains 13 residues. The V gene end was trimmed by 4 bases and the J gene end by 3 bases; junction bases not matched to a gene: 1. Germline V gene lookup returns CDR1 SNHLY and CDR2 FYNNEI. The DNA of the CDR3 is TGTGCCAGCAGTGGGACAGGGGTCTACGAGCAGTACTTC. As protein: CASSGTGVYEQYF.

The chain has TRBV19 and TRBJ2-1, with D unclear. In germline, CDR1 is LNHDA, CDR2 SQIVND (reference sequence). V was clipped by 4 bases and J by 8 bases, with 9 bases between them. CDR3 length: 12 amino acids. In DNA form, the CDR3 reads TGTGCCAGTAGTACGCAGGTCCATGAGCAGTTCTTC. Protein: CASSTQVHEQFF.

Only one count was recorded for this clone. The CDR3 reads CAWSTIGETQYF. In DNA form, the CDR3 reads TGTGCCTGGAGCACCATTGGGGAGACCCAGTACTTC. The V and J genes are TRBV30 and TRBJ2-5; D not certain. Trimming cost V 3 bases and J 5 bases, with 10 bases left between them. The germline V gene encodes CDR1 GTSNPN and CDR2 SVGIG (reference sequence). The CDR3 has 12 amino acids.

This clone was detected only once. V is TRBV2 and J is TRBJ1-1; TRBD1 might be the D (5 bases). The V end was cut by 8 bases, the J end by 0 bases, with 13 bases between. Germline-derived CDR1 and CDR2 are SNHLY and FYNNEI. This CDR3 is built from 14 residues. CDR3: CASGREGMNTEAFF. DNA for the CDR3: TGTGCCAGCGGAAGGGAGGGGATGAACACTGAAGCTTTCTTT. Supplemented by reference TRBV2 and TRBJ1-1, the full variable domain reads EPEVTQTPSHQVTQMGQEVILRCVPISNHLYFYWYRQILGQKVEFLVSFYNNEISEKSEIFDDQFSVERPDGSNFTLKIRSTKLEDSAMYFCASGREGMNTEAFFGQGTRLTVV.

The V gene is TRBV28, the J gene TRBJ1-6; D not certain. V lost 4 bases and J lost 6, with 13 bases in between. Germline V gene sequence: CDR1 MDHEN, CDR2 SYDVKM. The CDR3 is 15 residues long. CDR3 nucleotides: TGTGCCAGCAGTTCCGACGGTCAGCCTAATTCACCCCTCCACTTT. This codes for CASSSDGQPNSPLHF.

The chain is built from TRBV5-5 and TRBJ1-4; D not certain. V lost 3 bases, J lost 6 bases, and 15 bases lay in between. CDR3 length: 15 residues. The germline CDR1 and CDR2 sequences are SGHKS and YYEKEE (reference sequence). The CDR3 protein is CASSSTLGVDEKLFF. The CDR3 region has the DNA TGTGCCAGCAGCTCTACCCTGGGAGTTGATGAAAAACTGTTTTTT.

The chain joins TRBV9 to TRBJ2-7; 7 bases match TRBD1. Germline V gene data show CDR1 as SGDLS and CDR2 as YYNGEE. The CDR3 spans 14 residues. With V trimmed by 7 bases and J by 2 bases, 9 bases remained unmatched. CDR3 loop: CASETGTAAYEQYF. The CDR3 DNA follows: TGTGCCAGCGAAACCGGGACAGCAGCCTACGAGCAGTACTTC.

The genes are TRBV15 and TRBJ1-2; 10 nucleotides line up with TRBD1. CDR3 size: 16 residues. The germline CDR1 and CDR2 sequences are LNHNV and YYDKDF (reference sequence). Trimming removed 5 bases from V and 4 bases from J; junction bases left unmatched: 10. The chain's CDR3 is CATSVGQGMGGYGYTF. The CDR3 coding sequence is TGTGCCACCAGCGTGGGACAGGGGATGGGGGGCTATGGCTACACCTTC.

The chain joins TRBV30 to TRBJ2-3; D not certain. Trimming pared 3 bases from V and 0 bases from J, leaving 4 bases between. The CDR3 is 12 residues long. Looked up from germline, CDR1 is GTSNPN and CDR2 is SVGIG (reference sequence). CDR3 loop: CAWRLSTDTQYF. The CDR3 coding sequence is TGTGCCTGGAGACTGAGCACAGATACGCAGTATTTT.

The chain joins TRBV9 to TRBJ1-2, with D uncertain. V was shortened by 3 bases and J by 0 bases, with 12 bases between the two germline ends. CDR1 is SGDLS, CDR2 YYNGEE, per germline. The length of the CDR3 is 15 residues. The CDR3 region is CASSAKGRPNYGYTF. The CDR3 coding sequence is TGTGCCAGCAGCGCCAAGGGTAGACCTAACTATGGCTACACCTTC.

V gene TRBV29-1 combines with J gene TRBJ2-7; no definite D call. Trimming pared 5 bases from V and 2 bases from J, leaving 13 bases between. The germline V gene has CDR1 SQVTM and CDR2 ANQGSEA. The CDR3 totals 13 residues. This CDR3 is CSVLLRKPYEQYF. The CDR3 DNA follows: TGCAGCGTTCTTCTGCGGAAGCCCTACGAGCAGTACTTC.

The chain is built from TRBV30 and TRBJ1-3; maybe TRBD1 (5 bases). The V end lost 2 bases, the J end lost 3 bases, and 8 bases lay between the germline ends. Looked up from germline, CDR1 is GTSNPN and CDR2 is SVGIG (reference sequence). CDR3 length equals 13 residues. CDR3 in DNA: TGTGCCTGGAGTCACAGGAGTGGAAACACCATATATTTT. It specifies CAWSHRSGNTIYF.

Remarks on this clone: Additional DNA sequences in this sample encode the identical CDR3. J is TRBJ1-1 and V is TRBV5-1; 9 positions agree with TRBD1. The CDR3 spans 15 residues. Germline V CDR1 and CDR2: SGHRS, YFSETQ. V was pared by 4 bases and J by 5 bases, with 9 bases of the junction left unmatched. CDR3 region: CASSLTGGLRTEAFF. The CDR3 DNA reads TGCGCCAGCAGCCTGACAGGGGGTTTGCGAACTGAAGCTTTCTTT.

The chain joins TRBV9 to TRBJ2-1; TRBD2 agrees at 8 bases. With 3 bases clipped from V and 4 bases from J, the junction kept 6 bases outside the gene matches. The CDR3 is 15 amino acids. Germline values: CDR1 SGDLS, CDR2 YYNGEE. The CDR3 is CASSATSAPYNEQFF. CDR3 nucleotides: TGTGCCAGCAGCGCGACTAGCGCGCCTTACAATGAGCAGTTCTTC. Full variable domain (rest looked up from reference TRBV9 and TRBJ2-1): DSGVTQTPKHLITATGQRVTLRCSPRSGDLSVYWYQQSLDQGLQFLIQYYNGEERAKGNILERFSAQQFPDLHSELNLSSLELGDSALYFCASSATSAPYNEQFFGPGTRLTVL.

This chain uses TRBV21-1 with TRBJ2-1; TRBD2, the table's D call, was not compared with the DNA. TRBV21-1 is recorded as a pseudogene. The CDR3 totals 22 residues. The CDR3: CASSKSLRASGTISISYNEQFF. The DNA for the CDR3 is TGTGCCAGCAGCAAATCTTTAAGGGCTAGCGGGACCATTTCTATCTCCTACAATGAGCAGTTCTTC.

V usage is TRBV2 and J usage is TRBJ2-7; D is tentatively TRBD1 or TRBD2 (5 bases each). Trimming cost V 6 bases and J 0 bases, with 12 bases left between them. Germline assignment: CDR1 SNHLY and CDR2 FYNNEI. CDR3 size: 14 residues. The CDR3 here is CASSPGRFSYEQYF. Written as DNA, the CDR3 is TGTGCCAGCAGCCCGGGACGTTTCTCCTACGAGCAGTACTTC. The full variable domain, with the rest looked up from reference TRBV2 and TRBJ2-7, is EPEVTQTPSHQVTQMGQEVILRCVPISNHLYFYWYRQILGQKVEFLVSFYNNEISEKSEIFDDQFSVERPDGSNFTLKIRSTKLEDSAMYFCASSPGRFSYEQYFGPGTRLTVT.

This chain uses TRBV2 with TRBJ2-7; D not certain. Germline lookup yields CDR1 SNHLY and CDR2 FYNNEI. The CDR3 is 14 residues long. Trimming took off 4 bases at V and 0 bases at J, with 10 bases between the two ends. CDR3 region: CASSALPSSYEQYF. The CDR3 DNA follows: TGTGCCAGCAGTGCTCTACCCAGCTCCTACGAGCAGTACTTC.

CDR3 amino acids: CASSDSSVNSNQPQHF. The CDR3 bases are TGTGCCAGCAGTGACTCCAGTGTTAATAGCAATCAGCCCCAGCATTTT. This rearrangement joins TRBV6-4 to TRBJ1-5, with D hard to call. In germline, CDR1 is MRHNA, CDR2 SNTAGT. V lost 0 bases, J lost 0 bases, and 9 bases lay in between. The length of the CDR3 is 16 residues.

The chain recombines TRBV5-4 with TRBJ2-5; perhaps TRBD2 as D (6 bases). This CDR3 has 13 residues. The germline gives CDR1 SGHNT, CDR2 YYREEE (reference sequence). The V end lost 1 base, the J end lost 4 bases, and 8 bases lay between the germline ends. This CDR3 reads CASSLTGVETQYF. As DNA, the CDR3 is TGTGCCAGCAGCTTGACGGGGGTAGAGACCCAGTACTTC.

The chain combines TRBV7-9 with TRBJ1-1; no definite D call. Between the trimmed V and J ends, which lost 2 bases and 10 bases, there was a span of 14 bases. This CDR3 contains 13 residues. Germline V gene data show CDR1 as SEHNR and CDR2 as FQNEAQ (reference sequence). Here the CDR3 reads CASSLPGISGAFF. In nucleotides, the CDR3 is TGTGCCAGCAGCTTACCTGGTATCTCTGGAGCTTTCTTT.

This clone was found a few times. The V gene is TRBV19, the J gene TRBJ2-5; D is uncertain. Germline loops: CDR1 LNHDA, CDR2 SQIVND (reference sequence). There are 13 residues in the CDR3. V was trimmed by 3 bases and J by 7 bases, leaving 12 bases between them. In DNA, the CDR3 is TGTGCCAGTAGTATGGAGCCCCGCGGGACCCAGTACTTC. This gives the protein CASSMEPRGTQYF.